Below are 24 T cell receptor beta chains sequenced from a single sample in a study of CD8+ T cells in alopecia areata. In each case, RNA was isolated and then reverse transcribed into cDNA as the sequencing template. TCRdb's table, derived via immunoSEQ multiplex PCR, lists solely in-frame clones and lacks some. The table has under 250,000 clones, approximately 67% seen once; the top ten hold 0.95% to 1.5%. Treatment meaning: oral pan-JAK inhibitor, 5-10 mg twice daily. Sequenced here: CD4+ T cells sorted from blood, sampled between weeks 43 and 45, from a patient treated with tofacitinib. The receptors originated from a human donor with alopecia areata.

The V gene is TRBV11-3, the J gene TRBJ2-2; no definite D call. This CDR3 has 13 residues. Germline V gene data show CDR1 as SGHNT and CDR2 as YENEEA. Trimming left V 3 bases short and J 5 bases short, with 7 bases between. The CDR3 region has the DNA TGTGCCAGCAGCTTGTATGTAACCGGGGAGCTGTTTTTT. It specifies CASSLYVTGELFF.

The chain links TRBV5-1 to TRBJ2-2; D remains ambiguous. The ends were cut back, 4 bases at V and 2 bases at J, with 9 bases in the middle. CDR3 length equals 14 residues. CDR1 and CDR2 from the germline V gene are SGHRS and YFSETQ. The CDR3 bases are TGCGCCAGCAGCCCCACTACTAACACCGGGGAGCTGTTTTTT. It encodes CASSPTTNTGELFF.

The chain joins TRBV18 to TRBJ1-4; D unclear. The CDR3 length is 12 residues. Per the germline V gene, CDR1 is KGHSH and CDR2 is LQKENI. Trimming removed 1 base from V and 8 bases from J, with 5 bases in between. In DNA form, the CDR3 reads TGTGCCAGCTCACCACTCGGGGAAAAACTGTTTTTT. Encoded protein: CASSPLGEKLFF.

This chain uses TRBV19 with TRBJ1-1; D call uncertain. Germline values: CDR1 LNHDA, CDR2 SQIVND (reference sequence). V was trimmed by 4 bases and J by 1 base, leaving 7 bases between them. The CDR3 consists of 13 residues. CDR3 sequence reads: CASSTDKNTEAFF. The DNA for the CDR3 is TGTGCCAGTAGTACCGACAAGAACACTGAAGCTTTCTTT.

This rearrangement joins TRBV11-2 to TRBJ2-5, with TRBD1 matching 7 bases. The CDR3 is 16 residues long. The V gene's germline CDR1 is SGHAT and CDR2 FQNNGV. Losses at the gene ends were 5 bases for V and 2 bases for J; bases not matched to a gene: 11. The CDR3, as DNA: TGTGCCAGCAGCCCCGGACAGGCTGGACCTCAAGAGACCCAGTACTTC. Its protein is CASSPGQAGPQETQYF.

This chain uses TRBV29-1 with TRBJ1-3, with D unresolved. Germline V gene sequence: CDR1 SQVTM, CDR2 ANQGSEA. V was pared by 8 bases and J by 1 base, with 6 bases between. The CDR3 is 11 amino acids. The CDR3 spells CSSRSGNTIYF. For the CDR3, the DNA is TGCAGCTCCAGGTCTGGAAACACCATATATTTT. The entire variable domain, with the rest obtained from reference TRBV29-1 and TRBJ1-3, is as follows: SAVISQKPSRDICQRGTSLTIQCQVDSQVTMMFWYRQQPGQSLTLIATANQGSEATYESGFVIDKFPISRPNLTFSTLTVSNMSPEDSSIYLCSSRSGNTIYFGEGSWLTVV.

The V and J genes are TRBV7-9 and TRBJ1-4; a possible D gene is TRBD1 (5 bases). Germline V gene sequence: CDR1 SEHNR, CDR2 FQNEAQ (reference sequence). This CDR3 is 15 amino acids long. The V end was cut by 5 bases, the J end by 7 bases, with 17 bases between. CDR3 DNA sequence: TGTGCCAGCAGCCCTGGTCTAGGGGCGCGTGAAAAACTGTTTTTT. This encodes CASSPGLGAREKLFF.

The chain links TRBV5-1 to TRBJ1-1, with 7 positions matching TRBD1. Germline CDR1 is SGHRS and CDR2 is YFSETQ. With V trimmed by 4 bases and J by 1 base, 13 bases remained unmatched. This CDR3 region has 17 residues. The CDR3 nucleotides read TGCGCCAGCAGCCATCGAGCAAGACAGGGAGCGAACACTGAAGCTTTCTTT. Its translation: CASSHRARQGANTEAFF.

This chain links TRBV19 with TRBJ1-5, with TRBD1 as a possible D gene (6 bases). In germline, CDR1 is LNHDA, CDR2 SQIVND (reference sequence). The CDR3 is made up of 19 amino acids. Trimming took 6 bases from V and 1 from J, leaving 25 bases between them. CDR3 DNA sequence: TGTGCCAGTAGATCCCGAGGAGGGGGGAGGGATGGAAGCAATCAGCCCCAGCATTTT. It codes for CASRSRGGGRDGSNQPQHF.

The V call is TRBV29-1, the J call TRBJ2-7, with D maybe TRBD1 (7 bases). The CDR3 has 17 residues. From germline, CDR1 is SQVTM and CDR2 ANQGSEA. Trimming stripped 1 base from V and 3 bases from J, with 22 bases between. The CDR3 DNA sequence: TGCAGCGTTGAAGGGGTGATTAACAGGGGAGGTAGCTACGAGCAGTACTTC. It yields the protein CSVEGVINRGGSYEQYF.

Only a few counts were recorded for this clone. V and J are TRBV5-1 and TRBJ1-1, with TRBD1 identical over 12 bases. The germline CDR1 and CDR2 sequences are SGHRS and YFSETQ. With V trimmed by 2 bases and J by 10 bases, 18 bases remained unmatched. This CDR3 has 18 residues. The chain's CDR3 is CASSFSTLRTGQGAGAFF. CDR3 coding DNA: TGCGCCAGCAGCTTTAGCACTTTGCGCACGGGACAGGGGGCAGGAGCTTTCTTT.

This sequence joins TRBV7-3 and TRBJ2-7; possibly TRBD1 for D (6 bases). Looked up from germline, CDR1 is SGHTA and CDR2 is FQGTGA. This CDR3 spans 13 amino acids. Trimming shortened V by 5 bases and J by 2 bases, and 10 bases separated the two germline ends. CDR3 region: CASSPGAPYEQYF. CDR3 coding DNA: TGTGCCAGCAGCCCAGGGGCACCCTACGAGCAGTACTTC.

This clone was seen a few times. The chain joins TRBV18 to TRBJ2-2; 7 positions agree with TRBD1. This CDR3 is 17 amino acids long. CDR1 and CDR2 from the germline V gene are KGHSH and LQKENI. After removal of 4 bases from V and 0 bases from J, the junction contained 8 bases not matched to a gene. This chain's CDR3 is CASSLPGQHPNTGELFF. CDR3 coding DNA: TGTGCCAGCTCACTCCCGGGACAGCATCCGAACACCGGGGAGCTGTTTTTT.

The J gene is TRBJ1-6, the V gene TRBV5-1; D not resolved. CDR1 is SGHRS, CDR2 YFSETQ, per germline. V was trimmed by 1 base and J by 6 bases, leaving 11 bases between them. This CDR3 has 15 residues. The CDR3 protein is CASSLNSGFNSPLHF. CDR3 bases: TGCGCCAGCAGCTTGAATTCCGGGTTTAATTCACCCCTCCACTTT.

This clone was counted between two and nine times. V and J are TRBV29-1 and TRBJ2-3; no reliable D call. The CDR3 length is 11 residues. In germline, CDR1 is SQVTM, CDR2 ANQGSEA. Trimming left V 3 bases short and J 6 bases short, with 7 bases between. This CDR3 reads CSVESGDTQYF. CDR3 DNA sequence: TGCAGCGTTGAGTCCGGCGATACGCAGTATTTT.

This clone was seen a few times. This chain links TRBV7-2 with TRBJ2-2; D is ambiguous. CDR1 and CDR2 from the germline V gene are SGHTA and FQGNSA. The CDR3 loop spans 14 amino acids. The ends were cut back, 3 bases at V and 5 bases at J, with 10 bases in the middle. The CDR3 region has the DNA TGTGCCAGCAGCTTTTTTTTGGGTACCGGGGAGCTGTTTTTT. It is translated as CASSFFLGTGELFF. Full variable domain (outside the CDR3, taken from reference TRBV7-2 and TRBJ2-2): GAGVSQSPSNKVTEKGKDVELRCDPISGHTALYWYRQSLGQGLEFLIYFQGNSAPDKSGLPSDRFSAERTGGSVSTLTIQRTQQEDSAVYLCASSFFLGTGELFFGEGSRLTVL.

The chain recombines TRBV11-3 with TRBJ2-3, with 13 bases matching TRBD2. The CDR3 covers 16 residues. V lost 5 bases, J lost 5 bases, and 7 bases stayed unmatched. Germline V lookup: CDR1 SGHNT, CDR2 YENEEA. CDR3 DNA sequence: TGTGCCAGCAGCCCTGGGACTAGCGGGGCGAGAGATACGCAGTATTTT. Its protein product is CASSPGTSGARDTQYF. The variable domain in full, completed from reference TRBV11-3 and TRBJ2-3, reads EAGVVQSPRYKIIEKKQPVAFWCNPISGHNTLYWYLQNLGQGPELLIRYENEEAVDDSQLPKDRFSAERLKGVDSTLKIQPAELGDSAVYLCASSPGTSGARDTQYFGPGTRLTVL.

V and J are TRBV2 and TRBJ1-6; D not resolved. From germline, CDR1 is SNHLY and CDR2 FYNNEI. Trimming removed 5 bases at V and 7 bases at J, with 18 bases between. CDR3 length: 16 residues. CDR3 region: CASSTRGSENNSPLHF. In nucleotides, the CDR3 is TGTGCCAGCAGTACCCGAGGTTCAGAGAACAATTCACCCCTCCACTTT.

CDR3 residues: CASSQGFLAGGYEQYF. DNA for the CDR3: TGCGCCAGCAGCCAAGGGTTTCTAGCGGGGGGTTACGAGCAGTACTTC. The rearrangement joins TRBV4-1 to TRBJ2-7; TRBD2 agrees at 11 bases. This CDR3 is 16 amino acids long. Germline V gene lookup returns CDR1 MGHRA and CDR2 YSYEKL. V lost 1 base and J lost 4; bases outside the gene matches: 6.

The rearrangement links TRBV15 to TRBJ1-1, with a possible D match to TRBD1 (6 bases). Trimming cost V 0 bases and J 0 bases, with 11 bases left between them. The CDR3 length is 16 residues. Germline CDR1 and CDR2: LNHNV and YYDKDF (reference sequence). This chain's CDR3 is CATSRDLAGVNTEAFF. In DNA form, the CDR3 reads TGTGCCACCAGCAGAGATCTTGCAGGGGTGAACACTGAAGCTTTCTTT.

V gene TRBV6-5 combines with J gene TRBJ2-7, with TRBD1 identical over 8 bases. Trimming at V came to 0 bases and at J to 2 bases, leaving 6 bases not matched to a gene. There are 16 residues in the CDR3. Looked up from germline, CDR1 is MNHEY and CDR2 is SVGAGI. CDR3 residues: CASSYSSGTGTYEQYF. DNA for the CDR3: TGTGCCAGCAGTTACTCATCCGGGACAGGTACCTACGAGCAGTACTTC.

A few counts support this clone. The J gene is TRBJ1-2, the V gene TRBV13; 12 bases map to TRBD1. Germline trimming cut 5 bases from V and 6 bases from J; bases unmatched to any gene: 7. Germline V gene lookup returns CDR1 PRHDT and CDR2 FYEKMQ (reference sequence). CDR3 size: 15 residues. The CDR3 reads CASSELGQGAHGYTF. As DNA, the CDR3 is TGTGCCAGCAGCGAACTGGGACAGGGGGCGCATGGCTACACCTTC.

The chain joins TRBV15 to TRBJ2-5; D gene unclear. V dropped 4 bases and J dropped 5 bases, with 11 bases sitting between them. The CDR3 loop spans 13 amino acids. Germline CDR1 and CDR2: LNHNV and YYDKDF (reference sequence). CDR3 nucleotide sequence: TGTGCCACCAGCATAGAAGATTTGGAGACCCAGTACTTC. Translation gives CATSIEDLETQYF. The entire variable domain, with the rest obtained from reference TRBV15 and TRBJ2-5, is as follows: DAMVIQNPRYQVTQFGKPVTLSCSQTLNHNVMYWYQQKSSQAPKLLFHYYDKDFNNEADTPDNFQSRRPNTSFCFLDIRSPGLGDTAMYLCATSIEDLETQYFGPGTRLLVL.

The sample holds a few counts of this clone. The rearrangement links TRBV29-1 to TRBJ2-7; 7 bases align to TRBD1. CDR1 is SQVTM, CDR2 ANQGSEA, per germline. Germline trimming cut 0 bases from V and 4 bases from J; bases unmatched to any gene: 12. The length of the CDR3 is 16 residues. The CDR3 spells CSVEDWEQGKAYEQYF. As DNA, the CDR3 is TGCAGCGTTGAAGATTGGGAACAGGGGAAGGCTTACGAGCAGTACTTC.